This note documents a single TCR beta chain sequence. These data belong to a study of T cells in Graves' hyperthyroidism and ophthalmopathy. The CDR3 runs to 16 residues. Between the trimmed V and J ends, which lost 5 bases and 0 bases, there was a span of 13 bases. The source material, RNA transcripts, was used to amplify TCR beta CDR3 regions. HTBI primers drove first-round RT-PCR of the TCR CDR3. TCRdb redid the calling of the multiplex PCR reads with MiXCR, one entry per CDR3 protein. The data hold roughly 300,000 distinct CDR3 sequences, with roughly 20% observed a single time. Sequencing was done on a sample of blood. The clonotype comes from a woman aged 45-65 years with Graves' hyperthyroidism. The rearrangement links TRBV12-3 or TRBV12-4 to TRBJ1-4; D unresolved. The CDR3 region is CASSGERAATNEKLFF. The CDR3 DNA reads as TGTGCCAGCAGTGGTGAAAGAGCTGCAACTAATGAAAAACTGTTTTTT.